This T cell receptor (beta chain) was sequenced in a study of blood T cell repertoires in COVID-19. For the study at large: Sites in the United States, Italy and Spain provided acute and convalescent COVID-19 samples. PBMCs, B-cell-depleted T cells, or T cells provided the cDNA or gDNA that made up the material.

The CDR3 contains 15 residues. Germline V gene data show CDR1 as SNHLY and CDR2 as FYNNEI. After removal of 4 bases from V and 7 bases from J, the junction contained 12 bases not matched to a gene. Clones were read by immunoSEQ multiplex PCR, and TCRdb kept only the in-frame ones, dropping some. The sample holds tens of thousands of clones, roughly 90% seen once. The chain is built from TRBV2 and TRBJ1-2; TRBD1 agrees at 7 bases. This clonotype originated in a human donor in a cohort sampled during active COVID-19. The sample taken for sequencing was peripheral blood. CDR3 nucleotide sequence: TGTGCCAGCAGTGGGAGGGTACAGGGGCCAAGTGGCTACACCTTC. It specifies CASSGRVQGPSGYTF.